The entry that follows covers one T cell receptor beta chain sequence. Its antigen is still unknown. The data belong to a study of T cells after yellow fever vaccination. Study-wide background: The authors prepared low-cell-number fractions using SMART-Seq v4 Ultra Low Input. Regarding the study as a whole: The CD4 and CD8 compartments had a small share of their clonotypes in common. Reappearing after the booster were most of the clones from primary vaccination (around 96% CD4, 88% CD8).

The study made its TCR cDNA through 5'RACE template switching. That step introduced a universal primer site along with UMIs. MiXCR was run by TCRdb on the 5' RACE reads, yielding one entry per CDR3 protein. The profile shows 500,000 to 650,000 distinct CDR3 sequences, less than 20% of them singletons. From germline, CDR1 is SGHTS and CDR2 YDEGEE. The CDR3 length is 16 residues. Germline trimming cut 6 bases from V and 10 bases from J; bases unmatched to any gene: 18. Sequenced here: PBMCs, sampled around 5 days after the first yellow fever vaccination. The chain joins TRBV5-8 to TRBJ2-5, with 10 bases identical to TRBD1. This receptor was obtained from a man aged 18 to 35 who received the YFV17D yellow fever vaccine. DNA of the CDR3: TGTGCCAGCACTGTGAAGGGTCTGGGACAGGGGCTTCTCCAGTACTTC. It encodes CASTVKGLGQGLLQYF.